This record looks at one T cell receptor beta chain sequence and its context. Its antigen is undetermined. This entry is derived from a study of a mutant IDH1 vaccine in newly diagnosed glioma. Across the study: Treated individuals were about 60% male and approximately 38% female, averaging roughly 39 years of age. Every participant had undergone radiotherapy, temozolomide, or both before, and most underwent both.

Stated time point: week 35, safety follow-up. Each dose delivered 300 ug of mutant IDH1 20-mer peptide subcutaneously with imiquimod. Across weeks 1, 3, 5, 7, 11, 15, 19 and 23, patients received a vaccination each time, eight in all. Method: immunoSEQ multiplex PCR; TCRdb's copy keeps in-frame clones and lacks some. The repertoire holds about 56,000 clones, with 85% to 90% as singletons. CDR3 length: 14 residues. Germline V CDR1 and CDR2: SGHRS, YFSETQ. With 2 bases clipped from V and 6 bases from J, the junction kept 7 bases outside the gene matches. This TCR derives from a man aged 40-49 years with glioma. This specimen consisted of PBMCs, obtained from a glioma patient whose treatment included an IDH1 peptide vaccine. The chain employs TRBV5-1 and TRBJ1-2; 7 positions match TRBD1. In DNA, the CDR3 is TGCGCCAGCAGCTTCAGGGGGGTCCGAGATGGCTACACCTTC. Its protein product is CASSFRGVRDGYTF. Using reference TRBV5-1 and TRBJ1-2 for the parts outside the CDR3, the full variable domain is KAGVTQTPRYLIKTRGQQVTLSCSPISGHRSVSWYQQTPGQGLQFLFEYFSETQRNKGNFPGRFSGRQFSNSRSEMNVSTLELGDSALYLCASSFRGVRDGYTFGSGTRLTVV.